The clone carrying this TCR beta chain came up once. Its matching antigen is unknown. The PCR employed 60 Vbeta primers together with 13 Jbeta primers. The table came from immunoSEQ multiplex PCR; TCRdb's copy has only in-frame clones and leaves some out. The data hold over 150,000 clones, with approximately 77% observed a single time. The record originates from a study of cytomegalovirus exposure and HLA in healthy donors. Study outcomes and limitations: The only immune exposure information that was available was CMV serostatus. One variant, a missense change in DCLRE1C, was linked in a later analysis to TCR beta V- and J-gene trimming.

The study sampled nominally healthy donors, though unrecorded immune exposures were likely. The CDR3 sequence is 14 residues long. Trimming stripped 3 bases from V and 6 bases from J, with 15 bases between. Germline V lookup: CDR1 KGHSH, CDR2 LQKENI. The TCR was taken from a man in his fifties or sixties in good health and CMV-seropositive. The material sequenced was PBMCs. The chain has TRBV18 and TRBJ2-7; a possible D gene is TRBD1 (7 bases). The CDR3 sequence is CASSPMSQGGEQYF. DNA of the CDR3: TGTGCCAGCTCACCGATGAGTCAGGGGGGCGAGCAGTACTTC.